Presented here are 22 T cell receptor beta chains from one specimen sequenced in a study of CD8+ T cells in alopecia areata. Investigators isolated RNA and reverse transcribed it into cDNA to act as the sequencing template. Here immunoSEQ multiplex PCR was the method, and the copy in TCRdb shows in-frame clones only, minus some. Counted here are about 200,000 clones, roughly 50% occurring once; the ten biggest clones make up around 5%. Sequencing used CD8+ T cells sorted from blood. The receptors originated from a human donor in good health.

The CDR3 nucleotides are TGTGCCAGCAGCGTAGGTAACGGATATGGCTACACCTTC. Translated, it gives CASSVGNGYGYTF. This rearrangement joins TRBV9 to TRBJ1-2; D not certain. Trimming removed 0 bases at V and 5 bases at J, with 8 bases between. Germline V CDR1 and CDR2: SGDLS, YYNGEE. The CDR3 spans 13 residues.

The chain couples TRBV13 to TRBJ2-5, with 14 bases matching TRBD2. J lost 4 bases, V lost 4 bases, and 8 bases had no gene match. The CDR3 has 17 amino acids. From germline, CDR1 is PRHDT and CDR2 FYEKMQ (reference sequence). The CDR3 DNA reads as TGTGCCAGCAGCTCTGGACTAGCGGGGGGTCGGGGAGAGACCCAGTACTTC. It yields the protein CASSSGLAGGRGETQYF. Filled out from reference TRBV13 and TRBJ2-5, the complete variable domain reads AAGVIQSPRHLIKEKRETATLKCYPIPRHDTVYWYQQGPGQDPQFLISFYEKMQSDKGSIPDRFSAQQFSDYHSELNMSSLELGDSALYFCASSSGLAGGRGETQYFGPGTRLLVL.

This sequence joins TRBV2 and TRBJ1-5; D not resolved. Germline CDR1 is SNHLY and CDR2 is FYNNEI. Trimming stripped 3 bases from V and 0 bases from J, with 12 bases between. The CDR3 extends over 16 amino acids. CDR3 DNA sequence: TGTGCCAGCAGTGACCGGGCATCAGGTAGCAATCAGCCCCAGCATTTT. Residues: CASSDRASGSNQPQHF. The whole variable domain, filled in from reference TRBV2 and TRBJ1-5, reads EPEVTQTPSHQVTQMGQEVILRCVPISNHLYFYWYRQILGQKVEFLVSFYNNEISEKSEIFDDQFSVERPDGSNFTLKIRSTKLEDSAMYFCASSDRASGSNQPQHFGDGTRLSIL.

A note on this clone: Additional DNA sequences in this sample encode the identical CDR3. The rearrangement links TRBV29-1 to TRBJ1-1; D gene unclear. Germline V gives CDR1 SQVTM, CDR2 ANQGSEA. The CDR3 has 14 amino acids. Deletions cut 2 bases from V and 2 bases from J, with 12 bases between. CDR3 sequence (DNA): TGCAGCGTTGAACCGTTGGAGAGAAACACTGAAGCTTTCTTT. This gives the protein CSVEPLERNTEAFF. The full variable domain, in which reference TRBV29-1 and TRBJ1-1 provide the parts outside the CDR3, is SAVISQKPSRDICQRGTSLTIQCQVDSQVTMMFWYRQQPGQSLTLIATANQGSEATYESGFVIDKFPISRPNLTFSTLTVSNMSPEDSSIYLCSVEPLERNTEAFFGQGTRLTVV.

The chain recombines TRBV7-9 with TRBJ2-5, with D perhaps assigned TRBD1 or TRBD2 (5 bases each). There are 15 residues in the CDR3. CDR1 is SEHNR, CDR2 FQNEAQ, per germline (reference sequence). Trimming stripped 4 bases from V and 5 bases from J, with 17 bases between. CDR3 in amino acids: CASSSGPSPSETQYF. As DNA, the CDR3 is TGTGCCAGCAGCTCGGGACCCAGTCCCTCCGAGACCCAGTACTTC.

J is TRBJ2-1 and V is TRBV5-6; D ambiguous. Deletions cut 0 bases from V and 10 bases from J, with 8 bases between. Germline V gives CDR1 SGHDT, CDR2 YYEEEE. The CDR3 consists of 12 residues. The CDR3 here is CASSLGTREQFF. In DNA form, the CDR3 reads TGTGCCAGCAGCTTGGGGACCCGGGAGCAGTTCTTC.

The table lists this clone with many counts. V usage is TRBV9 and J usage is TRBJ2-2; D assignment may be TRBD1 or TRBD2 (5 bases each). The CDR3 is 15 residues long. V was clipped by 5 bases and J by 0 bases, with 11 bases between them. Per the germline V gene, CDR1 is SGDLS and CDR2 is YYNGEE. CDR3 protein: CASSPGTTNTGELFF. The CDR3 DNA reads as TGTGCCAGCAGTCCCGGGACCACGAACACCGGGGAGCTGTTTTTT.

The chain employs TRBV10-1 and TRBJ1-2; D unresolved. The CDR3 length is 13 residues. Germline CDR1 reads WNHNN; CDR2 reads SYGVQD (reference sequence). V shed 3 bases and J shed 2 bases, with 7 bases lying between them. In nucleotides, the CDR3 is TGCGCCAGCAGTGATCAGGCGAACTATGGCTACACCTTC. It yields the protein CASSDQANYGYTF.

The CDR3 is CSVEEGGPTKLTGTQYF. CDR3 in DNA: TGCAGCGTTGAAGAGGGGGGGCCGACAAAACTCACGGGTACGCAGTATTTT. V is TRBV29-1 and J is TRBJ2-3, with a possible D match to TRBD2 (7 bases). This CDR3 spans 17 amino acids. The germline V gene encodes CDR1 SQVTM and CDR2 ANQGSEA. V dropped 0 bases and J dropped 8 bases, with 24 bases sitting between them.

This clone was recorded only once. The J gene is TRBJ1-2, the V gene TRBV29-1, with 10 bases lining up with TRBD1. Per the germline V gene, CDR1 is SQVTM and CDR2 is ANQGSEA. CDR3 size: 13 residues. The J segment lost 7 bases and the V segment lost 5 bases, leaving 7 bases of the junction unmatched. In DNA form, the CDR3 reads TGCAGCGTTAAGGGGGACAGGGGTCCTGGCTACACCTTC. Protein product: CSVKGDRGPGYTF. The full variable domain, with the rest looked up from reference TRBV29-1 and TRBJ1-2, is SAVISQKPSRDICQRGTSLTIQCQVDSQVTMMFWYRQQPGQSLTLIATANQGSEATYESGFVIDKFPISRPNLTFSTLTVSNMSPEDSSIYLCSVKGDRGPGYTFGSGTRLTVV.

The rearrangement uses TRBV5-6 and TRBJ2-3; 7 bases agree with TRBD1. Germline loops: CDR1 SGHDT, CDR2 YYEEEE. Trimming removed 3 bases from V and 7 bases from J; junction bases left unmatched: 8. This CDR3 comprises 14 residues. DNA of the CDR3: TGTGCCAGCAGCTGGGGGCAGGGGGTTCATACGCAGTATTTT. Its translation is CASSWGQGVHTQYF. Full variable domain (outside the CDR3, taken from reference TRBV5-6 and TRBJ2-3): DAGVTQSPTHLIKTRGQQVTLRCSPKSGHDTVSWYQQALGQGPQFIFQYYEEEERQRGNFPDRFSGHQFPNYSSELNVNALLLGDSALYLCASSWGQGVHTQYFGPGTRLTVL.

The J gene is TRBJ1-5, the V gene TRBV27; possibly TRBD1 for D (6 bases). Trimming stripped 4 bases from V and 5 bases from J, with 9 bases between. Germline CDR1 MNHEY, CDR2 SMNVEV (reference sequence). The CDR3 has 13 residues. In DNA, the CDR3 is TGTGCCAGCAGTTGGGGGCAGGATCAGCCCCAGCATTTT. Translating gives CASSWGQDQPQHF.

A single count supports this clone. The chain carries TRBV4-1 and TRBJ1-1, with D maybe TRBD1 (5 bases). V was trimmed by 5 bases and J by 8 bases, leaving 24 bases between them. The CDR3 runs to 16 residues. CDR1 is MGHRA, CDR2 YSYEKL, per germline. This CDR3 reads CASSGAETWGRREAFF. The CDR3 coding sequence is TGCGCCAGCAGCGGGGCGGAAACTTGGGGTAGGAGGGAAGCTTTCTTT.

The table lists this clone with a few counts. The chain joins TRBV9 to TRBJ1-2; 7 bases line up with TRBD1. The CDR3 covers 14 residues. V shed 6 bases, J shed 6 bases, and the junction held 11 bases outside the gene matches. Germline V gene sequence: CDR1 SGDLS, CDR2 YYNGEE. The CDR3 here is CASTREGALDGYTF. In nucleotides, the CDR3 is TGTGCCAGCACCCGGGAGGGGGCTCTGGATGGCTACACCTTC.

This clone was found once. CDR3 protein: CASSFSAGEQYF. The CDR3 DNA follows: TGCGCCAGCAGCTTCTCGGCAGGAGAGCAGTACTTC. V usage is TRBV5-1 and J usage is TRBJ2-7; D unresolved. Deletions cut 2 bases from V and 7 bases from J, with 10 bases between. The CDR3 sequence is 12 residues long. The germline V gene encodes CDR1 SGHRS and CDR2 YFSETQ.

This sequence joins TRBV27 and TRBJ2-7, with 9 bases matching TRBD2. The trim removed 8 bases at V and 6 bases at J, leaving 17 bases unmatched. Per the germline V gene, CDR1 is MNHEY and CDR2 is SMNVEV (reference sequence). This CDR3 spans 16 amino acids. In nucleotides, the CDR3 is TGTGCCAGCGCCCCCCTCCCGGGACTAGCAGCCATCGAGCAGTACTTC. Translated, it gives CASAPLPGLAAIEQYF.

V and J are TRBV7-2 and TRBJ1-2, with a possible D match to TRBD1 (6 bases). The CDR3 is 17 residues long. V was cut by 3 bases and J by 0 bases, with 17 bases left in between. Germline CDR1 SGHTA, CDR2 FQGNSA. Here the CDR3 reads CASSFMGGPPPNYGYTF. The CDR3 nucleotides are TGTGCCAGCAGCTTTATGGGGGGGCCGCCTCCTAACTATGGCTACACCTTC.

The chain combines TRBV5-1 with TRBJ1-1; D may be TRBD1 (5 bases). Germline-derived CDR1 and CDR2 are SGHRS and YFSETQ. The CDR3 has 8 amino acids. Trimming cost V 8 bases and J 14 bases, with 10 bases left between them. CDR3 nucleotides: TGCGCCAGTACCTGGGGCTTCTTT. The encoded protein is CASTWGFF. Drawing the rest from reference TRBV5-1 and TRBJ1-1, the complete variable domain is KAGVTQTPRYLIKTRGQQVTLSCSPISGHRSVSWYQQTPGQGLQFLFEYFSETQRNKGNFPGRFSGRQFSNSRSEMNVSTLELGDSALYLCASTWGFFGQGTRLTVV.

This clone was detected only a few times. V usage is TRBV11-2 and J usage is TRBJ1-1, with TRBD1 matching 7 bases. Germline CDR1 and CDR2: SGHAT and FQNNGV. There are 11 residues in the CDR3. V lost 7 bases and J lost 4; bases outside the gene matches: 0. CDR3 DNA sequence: TGTGCCAGCACAGGGGGCACTGAAGCTTTCTTT. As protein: CASTGGTEAFF.

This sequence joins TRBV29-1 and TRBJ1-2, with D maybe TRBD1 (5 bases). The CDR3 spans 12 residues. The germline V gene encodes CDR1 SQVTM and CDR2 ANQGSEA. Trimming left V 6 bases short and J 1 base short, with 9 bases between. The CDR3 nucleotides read TGCAGCGTACCCGACAGTAACTATGGCTACACCTTC. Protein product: CSVPDSNYGYTF.

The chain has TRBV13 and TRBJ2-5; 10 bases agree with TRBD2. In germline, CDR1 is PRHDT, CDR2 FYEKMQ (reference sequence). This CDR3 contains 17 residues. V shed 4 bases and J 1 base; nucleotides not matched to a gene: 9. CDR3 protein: CASSSEGLARLQETQYF. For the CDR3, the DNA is TGTGCCAGCAGCTCGGAGGGACTAGCGAGGCTCCAAGAGACCCAGTACTTC.

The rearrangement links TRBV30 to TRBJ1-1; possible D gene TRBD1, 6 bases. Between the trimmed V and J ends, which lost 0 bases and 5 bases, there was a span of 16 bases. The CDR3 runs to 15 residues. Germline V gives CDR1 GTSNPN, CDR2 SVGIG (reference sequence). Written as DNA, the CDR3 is TGTGCCTGGAGTGTAGTGGGGGCGATGGGGACTGAAGCTTTCTTT. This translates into CAWSVVGAMGTEAFF.